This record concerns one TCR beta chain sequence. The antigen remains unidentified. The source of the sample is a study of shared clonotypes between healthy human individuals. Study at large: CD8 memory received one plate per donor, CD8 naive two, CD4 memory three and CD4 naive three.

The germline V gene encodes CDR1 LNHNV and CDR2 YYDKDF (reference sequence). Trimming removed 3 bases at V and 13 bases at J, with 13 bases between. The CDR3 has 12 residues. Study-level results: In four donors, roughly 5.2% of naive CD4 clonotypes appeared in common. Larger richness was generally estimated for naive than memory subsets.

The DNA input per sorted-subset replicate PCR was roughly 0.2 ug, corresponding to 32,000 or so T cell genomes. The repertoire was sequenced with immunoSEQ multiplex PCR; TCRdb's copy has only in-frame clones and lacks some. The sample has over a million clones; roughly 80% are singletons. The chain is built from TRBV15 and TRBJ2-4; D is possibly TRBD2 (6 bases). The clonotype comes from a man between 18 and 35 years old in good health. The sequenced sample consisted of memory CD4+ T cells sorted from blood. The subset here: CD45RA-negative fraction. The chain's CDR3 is CATSSFRGGQYF. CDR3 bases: TGTGCCACCAGCAGTTTCCGGGGAGGCCAGTACTTC.